This TCR beta chain is from a study of cytomegalovirus exposure and HLA in healthy donors. Regarding the study as a whole: Subsequent analysis revealed that first-cohort TCR clusters tended to co-occur in the 130 or so validation repertoires.

Here immunoSEQ multiplex PCR was the method, and the copy in TCRdb shows in-frame clones only, minus some. The data contain about 250,000 clones, about 88% of them seen just once; the ten biggest clones take up about 12%. Note on this clone: Antigen specificity is unknown.

Germline V gene lookup returns CDR1 LGHNA and CDR2 YNFKEQ. The V and J ends lost 0 bases and 5 bases respectively, with 7 bases between them. This CDR3 comprises 14 residues. Sequenced sample: PBMCs. This chain connects TRBV4-2 to TRBJ2-2; no clear D. This receptor was taken from a man between 18 and 35 years old in good health and CMV-seropositive. CDR3 bases: TGTGCCAGCAGCCAAGAAGGCATGACCGGGGAGCTGTTTTTT. This encodes CASSQEGMTGELFF.